This entry lists 5 T cell receptor beta chains sequenced from one sample in a study of CD39 and CD103 CD8 tumor-infiltrating T cells. The repertoire was sequenced with immunoSEQ multiplex PCR; TCRdb's copy has only in-frame clones and lacks some. The repertoire holds 15,000 or so clones, with 75% to 95% as singletons. Sequences were obtained from CD8+ T cells sorted from blood. Sample subset: total memory CD8 T cells (CD45RA-CCR7+/-) from blood or uninvolved lymph node. Every receptor here comes from a human donor with head and neck squamous cell carcinoma.

The chain couples TRBV27 to TRBJ1-2, with D unresolved. CDR1 and CDR2 from the germline V gene are MNHEY and SMNVEV (reference sequence). The CDR3 length is 15 residues. Trimming stripped 8 bases from V and 4 bases from J, with 20 bases between. DNA of the CDR3: TGTGCCAGCCGTCCGGACCTTTTCTTGGGCTATGGCTACACCTTC. It is translated as CASRPDLFLGYGYTF.

V and J are TRBV27 and TRBJ1-2, with 7 bases matching TRBD1. The V gene end was trimmed by 4 bases and the J gene end by 2 bases; junction bases not matched to a gene: 4. Germline V lookup: CDR1 MNHEY, CDR2 SMNVEV (reference sequence). The CDR3 spans 14 residues. CDR3 coding DNA: TGTGCCAGCAGTTCAGGGGGGCAAAACTATGGCTACACCTTC. Residues: CASSSGGQNYGYTF.

The V and J genes are TRBV2 and TRBJ2-3; weak D call: TRBD2 (6 bases). This CDR3 contains 16 residues. Trimming pared 3 bases from V and 0 bases from J, leaving 13 bases between. Per the germline V gene, CDR1 is SNHLY and CDR2 is FYNNEI. CDR3: CASSEDGRSSTDTQYF. The CDR3 DNA is TGTGCCAGCAGTGAGGATGGGAGGTCTAGCACAGATACGCAGTATTTT.

The chain is built from TRBV30 and TRBJ2-3, with a possible D match to TRBD2 (7 bases). The germline gives CDR1 GTSNPN, CDR2 SVGIG (reference sequence). V dropped 3 bases and J dropped 2 bases, with 9 bases sitting between them. CDR3 size: 13 residues. Here the CDR3 reads CAWRGGATDTQYF. In nucleotides, the CDR3 is TGTGCCTGGAGAGGGGGGGCCACAGATACGCAGTATTTT.

V gene TRBV29-1 combines with J gene TRBJ1-2; D uncertain. There are 14 residues in the CDR3. Germline assignment: CDR1 SQVTM and CDR2 ANQGSEA. V dropped 0 bases and J dropped 0 bases, with 8 bases sitting between them. The CDR3 loop is CSVEEGNTNYGYTF. CDR3 nucleotide sequence: TGCAGCGTTGAAGAAGGGAATACTAACTATGGCTACACCTTC.